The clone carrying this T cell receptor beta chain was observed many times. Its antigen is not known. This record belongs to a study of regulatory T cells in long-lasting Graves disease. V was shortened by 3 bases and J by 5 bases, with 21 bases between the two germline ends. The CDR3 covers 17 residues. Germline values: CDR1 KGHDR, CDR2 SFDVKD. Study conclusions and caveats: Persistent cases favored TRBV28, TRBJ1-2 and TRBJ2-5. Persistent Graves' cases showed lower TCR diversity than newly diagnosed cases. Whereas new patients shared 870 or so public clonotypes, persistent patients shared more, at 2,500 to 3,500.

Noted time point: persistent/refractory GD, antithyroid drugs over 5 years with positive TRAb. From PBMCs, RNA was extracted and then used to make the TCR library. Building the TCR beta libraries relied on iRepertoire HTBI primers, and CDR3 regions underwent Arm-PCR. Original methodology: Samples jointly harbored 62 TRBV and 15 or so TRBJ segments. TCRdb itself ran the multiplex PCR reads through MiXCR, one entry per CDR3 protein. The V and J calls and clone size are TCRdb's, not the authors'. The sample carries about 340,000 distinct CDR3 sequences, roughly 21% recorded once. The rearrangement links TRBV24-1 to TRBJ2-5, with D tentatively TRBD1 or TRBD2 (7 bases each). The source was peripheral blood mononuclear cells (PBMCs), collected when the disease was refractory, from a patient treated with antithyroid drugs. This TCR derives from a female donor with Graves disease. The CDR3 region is CATSDTGPREGAETQYF. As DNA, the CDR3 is TGTGCCACCAGTGATACCGGTCCTAGGGAGGGGGCGGAGACCCAGTACTTC.